This TCR beta chain was obtained from a study of T cells in Graves' hyperthyroidism and ophthalmopathy. TCR beta CDR3 sequences were amplified from RNA transcripts. The HTBI set primed first-round TCR CDR3 RT-PCR. TCRdb used MiXCR to reprocess the multiplex PCR reads, holding one entry per CDR3 protein. The sample comprises around 660,000 distinct CDR3 sequences, less than 45% of which are singletons, and about 7% rests with the top ten. Losses at the gene ends were 3 bases for V and 6 bases for J; bases not matched to a gene: 8. This CDR3 is built from 15 residues. Germline V gene data show CDR1 as SGDLS and CDR2 as YYNGEE.

V usage is TRBV9 and J usage is TRBJ1-1; 10 nucleotides agree with TRBD1. Sequenced sample: peripheral blood or thyroid tissue (not recorded which). The TCR originated in an adult man with Graves' disease, either hyperthyroidism or ophthalmopathy (not recorded which). This CDR3 reads CASSGATGGQAEAFF. CDR3 in DNA: TGTGCCAGCAGCGGAGCGACAGGGGGCCAGGCTGAAGCTTTCTTT.